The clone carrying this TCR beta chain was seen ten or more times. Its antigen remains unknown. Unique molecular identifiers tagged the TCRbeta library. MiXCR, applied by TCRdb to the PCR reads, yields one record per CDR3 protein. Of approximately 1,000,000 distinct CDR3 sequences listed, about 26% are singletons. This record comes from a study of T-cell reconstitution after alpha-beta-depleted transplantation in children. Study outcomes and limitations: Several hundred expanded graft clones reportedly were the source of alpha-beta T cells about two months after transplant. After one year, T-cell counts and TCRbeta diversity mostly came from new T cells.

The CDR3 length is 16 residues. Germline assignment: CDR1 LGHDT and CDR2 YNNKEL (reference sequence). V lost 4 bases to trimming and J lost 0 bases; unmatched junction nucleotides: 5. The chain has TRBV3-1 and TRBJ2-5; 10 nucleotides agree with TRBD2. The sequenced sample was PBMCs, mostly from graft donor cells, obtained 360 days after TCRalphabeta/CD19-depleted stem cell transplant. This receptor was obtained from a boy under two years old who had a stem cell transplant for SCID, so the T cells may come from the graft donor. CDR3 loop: CASSRASGGNQETQYF. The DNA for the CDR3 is TGTGCCAGCAGCCGAGCTAGCGGGGGTAACCAAGAGACCCAGTACTTC.